A single sample gave rise to the 29 T cell receptor beta chains below, sequenced in a study of T cells in Graves' hyperthyroidism and ophthalmopathy. Amplified regions were TCR beta CDR3 sequences from RNA transcripts. HTBI primers were employed in a first-round RT-PCR of the TCR CDR3. Each CDR3 protein gets one entry after TCRdb re-called the multiplex PCR reads with MiXCR. Among some 460,000 distinct CDR3 sequences listed, more than 15% were seen once. The sample consisted of blood. These receptor sequences come from a woman between 18 and 30 years old with Graves' hyperthyroidism.

For this clonotype: An end of the junction differs from the germline gene, which may be a read error. The rearrangement uses TRBV20-1 and TRBJ1-2; weak D call: TRBD1 (5 bases). This CDR3 region has 15 residues. The germline CDR1 and CDR2 sequences are DFQATT and SNEGSKA (reference sequence). CDR3: CSATRWTRRNCGYTF. CDR3 sequence (DNA): TGCAGTGCGACTCGTTGGACAAGAAGAAACTGTGGCTACACCTTC.

This clonotype was found many times. The rearrangement uses TRBV24-1 and TRBJ2-5, with TRBD1 identical over 8 bases. J lost 2 bases, V lost 6 bases, and 7 bases had no gene match. Germline V gene sequence: CDR1 KGHDR, CDR2 SFDVKD. The CDR3 spans 15 residues. CDR3 residues: CATSNVGQGQETQYF. CDR3 bases: TGTGCCACCAGTAACGTAGGACAGGGACAAGAGACCCAGTACTTC.

As regards this clonotype: This clone may be a read error of a much larger clone one base away. Because it lacks the conserved phenylalanine or tryptophan at the end, this CDR3 is likely a read error. The rearrangement links TRBV28 to TRBJ2-7; 10 bases match TRBD1. CDR1 and CDR2 (germline): MDHEN, SYDVKM. With V trimmed by 7 bases and J by 0 bases, 15 bases remained unmatched. The CDR3 loop spans 18 amino acids. The CDR3 DNA reads as TGTGCCAGCACCAGGGACAGGGGCGGAACAGTCGACTCCTACGAGCAGTACCTC. It translates to CASTRDRGGTVDSYEQYL.

With regard to this clonotype: This may be a read error, as it is one base from a much larger clone. The chain is built from TRBV12-3 or TRBV12-4 and TRBJ1-2; TRBD1 matches 10 bases. The CDR3 is 13 amino acids. The V and J ends lost 4 bases and 7 bases, in that order; junction bases with no gene match: 3. The DNA of the CDR3 is TGTGCCAGCAGTTGGGGACAGGGGCCTGGCTACACCTTC. Amino acid sequence: CASSWGQGPGYTF.

The J gene is TRBJ1-1, the V gene TRBV4-1, with D unresolved. The CDR3 totals 16 residues. CDR1 is MGHRA and CDR2 is YSYEKL in the germline V gene. The V and J ends lost 2 bases and 4 bases respectively, with 17 bases between them. Here the CDR3 reads CASSQPLRGSGTEAFF. In DNA, the CDR3 is TGCGCCAGCAGCCAACCTCTCCGGGGATCGGGCACTGAAGCTTTCTTT.

In this sample, this clonotype turned up many times. J is TRBJ2-1 and V is TRBV2; D is possibly TRBD1 (6 bases). CDR1 is SNHLY, CDR2 FYNNEI, per germline. Trimming shortened V by 11 bases and J by 2 bases, and 19 bases separated the two germline ends. The CDR3 contains 15 residues. The DNA for the CDR3 is TGTGCCCCCCACCCCCACCGGACAGCCTACAATGAGCAGTTCTTC. Translated: CAPHPHRTAYNEQFF.

This clonotype showed up many times. The chain has TRBV20-1 and TRBJ1-2; 10 bases match TRBD1. This CDR3 spans 14 amino acids. V gave up 5 bases and J gave up 2 bases; unmatched junction bases: 5. The germline V gene has CDR1 DFQATT and CDR2 SNEGSKA (reference sequence). The CDR3 bases are TGCAGTGCTGGGCGGACAGGGGGAAACTATGGCTACACCTTC. Encoded protein: CSAGRTGGNYGYTF.

The chain joins TRBV4-2 to TRBJ2-7, with 7 positions matching TRBD1. V gave up 9 bases and J gave up 2 bases; unmatched junction bases: 10. CDR1 and CDR2 from the germline V gene are LGHNA and YNFKEQ. The CDR3 covers 14 residues. CDR3 bases: TGTGCCAGTAGTAACCGGGACAGAACCTACGAGCAGTACTTC. It is translated as CASSNRDRTYEQYF.

This clonotype was detected only a few times. CDR3 nucleotides: TGTGCCAGCGGCTCGTCGGATACTTCACCCCTCCACTTT. Its protein is CASGSSDTSPLHF. The J gene is TRBJ1-6, the V gene TRBV6-1; D is uncertain. The V gene's germline CDR1 is MNHNS and CDR2 SASEGT. V was trimmed by 8 bases and J by 9 bases, leaving 14 bases between them. There are 13 residues in the CDR3.

This clonotype was found a few times. This sequence joins TRBV15 and TRBJ2-1; D may match TRBD1 or TRBD2 (7 bases each). CDR3 length: 17 residues. Germline lookup yields CDR1 LNHNV and CDR2 YYDKDF (reference sequence). The V end lost 3 bases, the J end lost 2 bases, and 17 bases lay between the germline ends. The DNA for the CDR3 is TGTGCCACCAGCAGGCGCCGGTCAGGGGGGGCCTACAATGAGCAGTTCTTC. Translating it yields CATSRRRSGGAYNEQFF. The full variable domain, completed using reference TRBV15 and TRBJ2-1, is DAMVIQNPRYQVTQFGKPVTLSCSQTLNHNVMYWYQQKSSQAPKLLFHYYDKDFNNEADTPDNFQSRRPNTSFCFLDIRSPGLGDTAMYLCATSRRRSGGAYNEQFFGPGTRLTVL.

This chain uses TRBV19 with TRBJ1-6, with 12 nucleotides matching TRBD1. The CDR3 has 16 residues. Germline V CDR1 and CDR2: LNHDA, SQIVND (reference sequence). The V and J ends lost 3 bases and 7 bases, in that order; junction bases with no gene match: 4. The CDR3 nucleotides are TGTGCCAGTAGTATCATGGGGACAGGGGGCAATTCACCCCTCCACTTT. It specifies CASSIMGTGGNSPLHF.

This clonotype was seen ten or more times. The chain couples TRBV3-1 to TRBJ2-1; D gene unclear. Trimming removed 3 bases at V and 5 bases at J, with 11 bases between. Germline assignment: CDR1 LGHDT and CDR2 YNNKEL (reference sequence). The CDR3 covers 14 residues. This chain's CDR3 is CASSHQDRHNEQFF. CDR3 DNA: TGTGCCAGCAGCCACCAGGACCGACACAATGAGCAGTTCTTC.

This sequence joins TRBV2 and TRBJ2-3; maybe TRBD2 (5 bases). Germline V gene data show CDR1 as SNHLY and CDR2 as FYNNEI. The V and J ends lost 7 bases and 3 bases respectively, with 20 bases between them. The CDR3 sequence is 16 residues long. The CDR3 loop reads CASTSSPGGGTDTQYF. DNA of the CDR3: TGTGCCAGCACCAGTTCTCCGGGCGGCGGGACAGATACGCAGTATTTT.

A few counts support this clonotype. The chain recombines TRBV7-2 with TRBJ1-3; D gene uncertain. Trimming cost V 3 bases and J 11 bases, with 20 bases left between them. The CDR3 has 15 amino acids. Germline CDR1 is SGHTA and CDR2 is FQGNSA. The CDR3 sequence is CASSLGGLVETAIYF. The CDR3, as DNA: TGTGCCAGCAGCTTGGGAGGGTTGGTGGAAACCGCCATATATTTT.

At least ten counts were recorded for this clonotype. V and J are TRBV28 and TRBJ1-4; 8 positions match TRBD1. The CDR3 has 16 amino acids. Germline assignment: CDR1 MDHEN and CDR2 SYDVKM. V lost 10 bases and J lost 3; bases outside the gene matches: 13. The CDR3 DNA reads as TGTGCCAACAGCGCAGGGGGCGCGGGGGCTAATGAAAAACTGTTTTTT. Its protein product is CANSAGGAGANEKLFF.

This clonotype was counted only a few times. The chain couples TRBV4-1 to TRBJ1-5, with TRBD1 as a possible D gene (5 bases). The germline V gene encodes CDR1 MGHRA and CDR2 YSYEKL. The CDR3 is 15 amino acids. V was pared by 1 base and J by 5 bases, with 12 bases between. The CDR3 is CASSQVLAGHQPQHF. CDR3 nucleotides: TGCGCCAGCAGCCAAGTACTGGCAGGGCATCAGCCCCAGCATTTT.

Points on this clonotype: Given a much more abundant clone one base away, this may be a read error. The chain employs TRBV3-1 and TRBJ2-7; 9 bases match TRBD2. Germline lookup yields CDR1 LGHDT and CDR2 YNNKEL (reference sequence). With 3 bases clipped from V and 6 bases from J, the junction kept 3 bases outside the gene matches. The CDR3 spans 13 residues. CDR3 sequence (DNA): TGTGCCAGCAGCCACAGGACTAGCGCCGAGCAGTACTTC. It specifies CASSHRTSAEQYF.

This clonotype was picked up many times. The chain recombines TRBV6-2 or TRBV6-3 with TRBJ1-1, with D unclear. V gave up 7 bases and J gave up 0 bases, with 21 bases separating them. The CDR3 length is 17 residues. Germline V CDR1 and CDR2: MNHEY, SVGEGT. The CDR3 loop is CASKATGESLLNTEAFF. CDR3 DNA sequence: TGTGCCAGCAAAGCGACCGGGGAATCTCTTCTGAACACTGAAGCTTTCTTT.

This clonotype was detected ten times or more. The CDR3 sequence: CASFPGGTGELFF. Written as DNA, the CDR3 is TGTGCCAGCTTCCCAGGGGGTACCGGGGAGCTGTTTTTT. This chain connects TRBV12-3 or TRBV12-4 to TRBJ2-2; 7 bases agree with TRBD1. V gave up 8 bases and J gave up 5 bases; unmatched junction bases: 5. This CDR3 has 13 amino acids.

This clonotype occurred many times. The chain links TRBV12-3 or TRBV12-4 to TRBJ2-2; 10 nucleotides agree with TRBD2. The V segment lost 6 bases and the J segment 2 bases; nucleotides outside the gene matches: 6. This CDR3 region has 16 residues. The CDR3 nucleotides read TGTGCCAGCAGCTTCGGACTAGCGGATAACACCGGGGAGCTGTTTTTT. Translated, it gives CASSFGLADNTGELFF.

This clonotype was seen a few times. The chain joins TRBV15 to TRBJ1-2; D is ambiguous. Germline V lookup: CDR1 LNHNV, CDR2 YYDKDF (reference sequence). The CDR3 consists of 16 residues. V was cut by 0 bases and J by 7 bases, with 18 bases left in between. The CDR3 sequence: CATSRERAGLSPGYTF. The CDR3 nucleotides read TGTGCCACCAGCAGAGAGCGGGCCGGCCTTAGCCCTGGCTACACCTTC.

This clonotype was detected a few times. The chain carries TRBV2 and TRBJ2-2, with 8 bases fitting TRBD2. J lost 4 bases, V lost 0 bases, and 7 bases had no gene match. Germline V gene lookup returns CDR1 SNHLY and CDR2 FYNNEI. The CDR3 length is 17 residues. CDR3 DNA sequence: TGTGCCAGCAGTGAAGCGGGTCTAGCGGGTGTCACCGGGGAGCTGTTTTTT. It codes for CASSEAGLAGVTGELFF.

In this sample, this clonotype turned up a few times. For the CDR3, the DNA is TGTGCCAGCAGCCACGGGGCGGACACTGAAGCTTTCTTT. Protein: CASSHGADTEAFF. The chain combines TRBV3-1 with TRBJ1-1; the D gene is possibly TRBD1 (5 bases). The germline CDR1 and CDR2 sequences are LGHDT and YNNKEL (reference sequence). Trimming left V 3 bases short and J 3 bases short, with 8 bases between. The CDR3 consists of 13 residues.

There are many counts of this clonotype. The rearrangement joins TRBV12-3 or TRBV12-4 to TRBJ1-5; no clear D. The germline V and J ends were trimmed by 1 base and 7 bases, with 14 bases remaining between them. The CDR3 spans 15 residues. CDR3 loop: CASSLGVGGGQPQHF. The CDR3 DNA reads TGTGCCAGCAGTTTAGGAGTAGGAGGTGGACAGCCCCAGCATTTT.

The chain carries TRBV9 and TRBJ2-3, with a weak D call TRBD2 (6 bases). Germline values: CDR1 SGDLS, CDR2 YYNGEE. With 3 bases removed from V and 2 bases from J, the gap between germline ends came to 16 bases. The CDR3 covers 16 residues. This chain's CDR3 is CASSEGRWTNTDTQYF. DNA for the CDR3: TGTGCCAGCAGCGAGGGGAGGTGGACGAACACAGATACGCAGTATTTT.

This clonotype has just a few counts. This chain joins TRBV29-1 and TRBJ2-7, with TRBD1 as a possible D gene (5 bases). V was shortened by 2 bases and J by 0 bases, with 11 bases between the two germline ends. CDR1 is SQVTM, CDR2 ANQGSEA, per germline. The CDR3 sequence is 14 residues long. The chain's CDR3 is CSVERQGSSYEQYF. DNA for the CDR3: TGCAGCGTTGAAAGGCAGGGTAGCTCCTACGAGCAGTACTTC.

For this clonotype: A much larger clonotype is one base distant, so this may be a read error. The CDR3 reads CANSPTGGYEQHF. CDR3 bases: TGTGCCAACAGCCCAACAGGGGGCTACGAGCAGCACTTC. This chain connects TRBV12-3 or TRBV12-4 to TRBJ2-7; 9 nucleotides agree with TRBD1. The CDR3 consists of 13 residues.

This clonotype was seen at least ten times. The genes are TRBV2 and TRBJ1-1; D gene uncertain. V lost 3 bases, J lost 0 bases, and 17 bases lay in between. The CDR3 sequence is 17 residues long. Germline values: CDR1 SNHLY, CDR2 FYNNEI. The CDR3 is CASSDSQSFIVNTEAFF. CDR3 nucleotide sequence: TGTGCCAGCAGTGATTCGCAGTCCTTTATTGTGAACACTGAAGCTTTCTTT.

This clonotype was observed a few times. The rearrangement uses TRBV18 and TRBJ2-5; D ambiguous. The CDR3 loop spans 13 amino acids. V was trimmed by 3 bases and J by 5 bases, leaving 10 bases between them. CDR1 and CDR2 (germline): KGHSH, LQKENI. CDR3 coding DNA: TGTGCCAGCTCACCCAAAGGTCTGGAGACCCAGTACTTC. Amino acids: CASSPKGLETQYF.